The source of this T cell receptor beta chain is a study of control samples from healthy donors and cancer patients. The assay was immunoSEQ multiplex PCR, and TCRdb's table has in-frame clones only and misses some. There are roughly 130,000 clones in the sample; less than 95% occur only once, and about 9% lies in the top ten. With V trimmed by 3 bases and J by 3 bases, 8 bases remained unmatched. Germline CDR1 is SEHNR and CDR2 is FQNEAQ (reference sequence). The CDR3 is 16 amino acids. This TCR was sampled from a young man in good health. This sequence joins TRBV7-9 and TRBJ1-2; 9 bases are shared with TRBD1. Sequenced: blood. The CDR3 loop is CASSFTGTGSDYGYTF. DNA of the CDR3: TGTGCCAGCAGCTTCACCGGGACAGGGAGTGACTATGGCTACACCTTC.